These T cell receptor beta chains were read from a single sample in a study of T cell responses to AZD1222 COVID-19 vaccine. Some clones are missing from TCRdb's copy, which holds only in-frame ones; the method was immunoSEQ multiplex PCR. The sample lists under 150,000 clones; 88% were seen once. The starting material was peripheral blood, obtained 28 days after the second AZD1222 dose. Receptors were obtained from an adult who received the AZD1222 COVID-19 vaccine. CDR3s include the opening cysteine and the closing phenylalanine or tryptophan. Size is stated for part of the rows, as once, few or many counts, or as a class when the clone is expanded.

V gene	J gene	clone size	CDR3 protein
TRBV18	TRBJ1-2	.	CASSENQGTNYGYTF
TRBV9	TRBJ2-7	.	CASSEGQEIFYEQYF
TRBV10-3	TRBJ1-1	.	CAISESGAEAFF
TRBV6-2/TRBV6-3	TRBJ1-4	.	CASSYSERGEKLFF
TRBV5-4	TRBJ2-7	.	CASSSGLTYEQYF
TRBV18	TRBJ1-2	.	CASTRQGANGYTF
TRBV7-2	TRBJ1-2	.	CASSPPGPPQAGYTF
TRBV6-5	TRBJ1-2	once	CASTSGGLNGYTF
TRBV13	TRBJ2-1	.	CASSLGFGTSGGAEQFF
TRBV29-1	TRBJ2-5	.	CSVVGGAQVTQYF
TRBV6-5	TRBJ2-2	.	CASSQKPGELFF
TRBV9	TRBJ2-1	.	CASSVGGGWDEQFF
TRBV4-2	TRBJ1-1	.	CASSPSEGTEAFF
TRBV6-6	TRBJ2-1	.	CASSSSGGARNEQFF
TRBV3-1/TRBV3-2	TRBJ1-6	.	CASSQDCFFGSPLHF
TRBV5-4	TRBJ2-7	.	CASSLPGILEQYF
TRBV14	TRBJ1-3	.	CASSIHSGNTIYF
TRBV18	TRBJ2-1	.	CASSPLDSLNEQFF
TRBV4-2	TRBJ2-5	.	CASSRTGTSEETQYF
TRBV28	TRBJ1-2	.	CASTSGTAYGYTF
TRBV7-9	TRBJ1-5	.	CASSWGGASNQPQHF
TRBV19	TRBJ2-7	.	CASIPSGSGEQYF
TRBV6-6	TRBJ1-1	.	CASSYRSEVVEAFF
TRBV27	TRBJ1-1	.	CASSLTTNTEAFF
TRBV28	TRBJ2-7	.	CASSSNLRTAVSPNYEQYF
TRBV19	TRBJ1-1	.	CASSQQHMNTEAFF
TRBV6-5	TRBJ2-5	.	CASTNQRGGQETQYF
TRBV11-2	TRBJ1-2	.	CASSSLGGYGYTF
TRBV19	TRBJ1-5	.	CASKRNSNSNQPQHF
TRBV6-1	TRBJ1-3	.	CASSEARGSGNTIYF
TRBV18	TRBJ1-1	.	CASSPAYTNTEAFF
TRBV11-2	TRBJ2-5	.	CASSLGLAGGLQETQYF
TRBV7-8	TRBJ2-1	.	CASSPYGPNNEQFF
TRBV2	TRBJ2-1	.	CASQTGTIYNEQFF
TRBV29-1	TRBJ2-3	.	CSVHGRGEGTDTQYF
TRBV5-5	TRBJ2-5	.	CASSYLGGLRETQYF
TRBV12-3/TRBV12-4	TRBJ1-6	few	CASSGQRDSPLHF
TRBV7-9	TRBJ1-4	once	CASSLKGSYYNEKLFF
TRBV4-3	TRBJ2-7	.	CASSQDYGGASRYEQYF
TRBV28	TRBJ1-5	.	CASSQTGDNQPQHF
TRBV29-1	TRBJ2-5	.	CSAPVGGGETQYF
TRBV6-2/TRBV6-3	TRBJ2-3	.	CASSSPGLAADTQYF
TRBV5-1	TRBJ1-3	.	CASSLGTGNTIYF
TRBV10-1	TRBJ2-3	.	CASSHPGTYGTDTQYF
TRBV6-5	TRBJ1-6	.	CASRRDPYNSPLHF
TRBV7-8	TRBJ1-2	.	CASSLNSRNYGYTF
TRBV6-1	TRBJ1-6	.	CASSGQGWGGRGSPLHF
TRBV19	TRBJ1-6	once	CASSKSTDSPLHF
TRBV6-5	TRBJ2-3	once	CASSPGQATDTQYF
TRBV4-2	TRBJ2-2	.	CASSQDGNTGELFF
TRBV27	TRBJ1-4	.	CASSKKAVTLWGQGKKWEKLFF
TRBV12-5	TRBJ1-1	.	CASGLVVKPGPAEAFF
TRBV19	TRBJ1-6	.	CASSNRDFSYNSPLHF
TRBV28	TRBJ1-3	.	CASSGAGSSGNTIYF
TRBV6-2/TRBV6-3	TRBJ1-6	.	CASSKDKIGTGEHSPLHF
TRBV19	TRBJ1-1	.	CASSIGGYNTEAFF
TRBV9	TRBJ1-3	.	CASSDDPDRGNTIYF
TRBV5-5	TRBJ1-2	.	CASSLGQGAYYGYTF
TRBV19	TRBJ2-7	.	CASSQTTGLTEQYF
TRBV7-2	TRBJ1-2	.	CASSFYGTGDNYGYTF